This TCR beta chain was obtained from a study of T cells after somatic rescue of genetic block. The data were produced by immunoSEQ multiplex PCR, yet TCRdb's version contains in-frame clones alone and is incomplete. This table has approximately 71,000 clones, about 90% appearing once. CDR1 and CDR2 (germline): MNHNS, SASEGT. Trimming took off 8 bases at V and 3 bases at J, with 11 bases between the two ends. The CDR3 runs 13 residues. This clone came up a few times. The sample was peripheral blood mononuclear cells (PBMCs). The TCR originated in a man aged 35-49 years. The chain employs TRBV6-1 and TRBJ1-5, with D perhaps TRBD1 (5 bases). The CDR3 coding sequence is TGTGCCAGCCGGGACGGCCACAATCAGCCCCAGCATTTT. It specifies CASRDGHNQPQHF.